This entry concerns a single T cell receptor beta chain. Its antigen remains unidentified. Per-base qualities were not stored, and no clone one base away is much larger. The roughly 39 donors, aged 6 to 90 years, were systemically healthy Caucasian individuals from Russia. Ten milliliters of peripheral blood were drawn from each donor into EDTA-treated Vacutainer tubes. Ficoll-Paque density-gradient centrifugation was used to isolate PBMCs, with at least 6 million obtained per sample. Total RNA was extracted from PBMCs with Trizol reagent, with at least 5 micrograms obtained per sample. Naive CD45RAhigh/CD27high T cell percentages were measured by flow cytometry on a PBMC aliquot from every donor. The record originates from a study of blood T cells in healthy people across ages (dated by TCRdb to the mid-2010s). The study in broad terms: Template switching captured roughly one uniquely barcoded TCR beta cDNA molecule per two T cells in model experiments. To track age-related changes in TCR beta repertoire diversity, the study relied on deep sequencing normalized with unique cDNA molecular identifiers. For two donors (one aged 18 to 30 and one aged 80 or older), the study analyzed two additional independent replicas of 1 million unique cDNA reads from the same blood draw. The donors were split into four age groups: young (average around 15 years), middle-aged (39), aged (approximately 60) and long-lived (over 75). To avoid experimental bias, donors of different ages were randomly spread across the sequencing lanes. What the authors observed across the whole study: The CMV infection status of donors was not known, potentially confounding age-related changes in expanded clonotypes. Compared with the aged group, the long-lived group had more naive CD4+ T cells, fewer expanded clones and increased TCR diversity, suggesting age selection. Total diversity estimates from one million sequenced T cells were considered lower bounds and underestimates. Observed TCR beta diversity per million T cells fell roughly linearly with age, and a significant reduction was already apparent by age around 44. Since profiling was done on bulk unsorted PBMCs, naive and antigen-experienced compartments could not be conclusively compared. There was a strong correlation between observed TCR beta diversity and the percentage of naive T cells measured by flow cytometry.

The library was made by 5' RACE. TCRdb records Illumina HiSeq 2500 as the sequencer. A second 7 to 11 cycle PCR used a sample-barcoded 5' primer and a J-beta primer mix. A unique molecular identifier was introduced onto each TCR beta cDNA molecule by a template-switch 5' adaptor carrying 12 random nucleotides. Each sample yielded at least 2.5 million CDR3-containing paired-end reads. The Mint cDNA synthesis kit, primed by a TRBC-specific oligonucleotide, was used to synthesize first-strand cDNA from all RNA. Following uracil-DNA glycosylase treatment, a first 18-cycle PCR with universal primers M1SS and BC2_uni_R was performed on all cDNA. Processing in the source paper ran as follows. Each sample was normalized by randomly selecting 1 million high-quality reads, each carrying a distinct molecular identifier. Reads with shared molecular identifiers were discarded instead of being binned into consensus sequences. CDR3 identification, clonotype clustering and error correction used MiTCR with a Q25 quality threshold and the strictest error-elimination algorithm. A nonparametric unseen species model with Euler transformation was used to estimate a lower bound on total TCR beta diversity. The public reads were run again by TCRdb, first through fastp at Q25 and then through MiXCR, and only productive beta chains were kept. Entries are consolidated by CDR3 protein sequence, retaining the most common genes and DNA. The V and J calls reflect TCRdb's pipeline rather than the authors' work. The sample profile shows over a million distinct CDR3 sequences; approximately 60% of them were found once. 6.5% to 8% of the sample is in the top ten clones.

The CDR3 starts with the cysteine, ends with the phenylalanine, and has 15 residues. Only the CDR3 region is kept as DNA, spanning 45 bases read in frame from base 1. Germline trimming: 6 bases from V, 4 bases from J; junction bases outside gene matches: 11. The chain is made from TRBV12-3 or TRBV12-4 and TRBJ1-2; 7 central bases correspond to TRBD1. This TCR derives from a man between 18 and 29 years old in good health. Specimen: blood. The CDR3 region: CASSKAPDRVYGYTF. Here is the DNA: TGTGCCAGCAGCAAAGCCCCAGACAGGGTCTATGGCTACACCTTC.